Each of the 21 T cell receptor beta chains below was sequenced from the same sample in a study of blood T cell repertoires in COVID-19. Sequencing was performed with immunoSEQ multiplex PCR; in TCRdb, only in-frame clones are kept and a portion is missing. Of some 130,000 clones listed, around 80% are singletons. The sample comprised peripheral blood. The receptors stem from a man aged 65 to 85 with acute or convalescent COVID-19.

V is TRBV5-1 and J is TRBJ1-2; TRBD1 might be the D (5 bases). CDR3 length equals 15 residues. The germline V gene encodes CDR1 SGHRS and CDR2 YFSETQ. The V end lost 4 bases, the J end lost 2 bases, and 15 bases lay between the germline ends. CDR3 sequence: CASSPHPTENYGYTF. Here the CDR3 DNA reads TGCGCCAGCAGCCCGCACCCGACAGAGAACTATGGCTACACCTTC.

The V gene is TRBV7-6, the J gene TRBJ2-3, with 11 bases lining up with TRBD2. The CDR3 spans 17 residues. V shed 3 bases, J shed 2 bases, and the junction held 7 bases outside the gene matches. Germline loops: CDR1 SGHVS, CDR2 FNYEAQ. CDR3 sequence (DNA): TGTGCCAGCAGCTTCGGACTAGCGGGTACCACCACAGATACGCAGTATTTT. Translation gives CASSFGLAGTTTDTQYF.

This clone was recorded only once. V usage is TRBV6-5 and J usage is TRBJ1-2, with D perhaps TRBD1 (5 bases). Germline V gene sequence: CDR1 MNHEY, CDR2 SVGAGI. The length of the CDR3 is 14 residues. Between the trimmed V and J ends, which lost 0 bases and 2 bases, there was a span of 7 bases. For the CDR3, the DNA is TGTGCCAGCAGTTACTCGGCAGGGAACTATGGCTACACCTTC. As protein: CASSYSAGNYGYTF.

This clone was counted a single time. The chain is built from TRBV18 and TRBJ1-3; D remains ambiguous. The CDR3 has 19 amino acids. The V gene's germline CDR1 is KGHSH and CDR2 LQKENI. V lost 2 bases to trimming and J lost 0 bases, with 20 bases between them. CDR3 residues: CASSPRSRFGENSGNTIYF. The CDR3 DNA reads as TGTGCCAGCTCACCAAGGTCTCGTTTCGGGGAGAACTCTGGAAACACCATATATTTT.

The CDR3 sequence: CASSAGQGNQETQYF. The CDR3 nucleotides are TGCGCCAGCAGCGCGGGACAGGGGAACCAAGAGACCCAGTACTTC. The rearrangement links TRBV5-1 to TRBJ2-5, with 10 positions matching TRBD1. The CDR3 has 15 residues. The germline V gene encodes CDR1 SGHRS and CDR2 YFSETQ. V lost 4 bases to trimming and J lost 0 bases; unmatched junction nucleotides: 3.

The J gene is TRBJ2-5, the V gene TRBV5-5, with TRBD2 as a possible D gene (7 bases). Trimming left V 7 bases short and J 5 bases short, with 24 bases between. The CDR3 runs 16 residues. The germline V gene has CDR1 SGHKS and CDR2 YYEKEE (reference sequence). CDR3 sequence reads: CASVPLSAGAGETQYF. The CDR3, as DNA: TGTGCCAGCGTCCCCCTCTCGGCGGGGGCAGGGGAGACCCAGTACTTC.

Only a few counts were recorded for this clone. The CDR3 protein is CASSSLGGAFGNTIYF. The CDR3 DNA sequence: TGTGCCAGCAGTTCCCTGGGGGGGGCTTTTGGAAACACCATATATTTT. J is TRBJ1-3 and V is TRBV28, with D possibly TRBD1 on 6 matching bases. The CDR3 runs to 16 residues. V lost 4 bases to trimming and J lost 3 bases, with 16 bases between them. Germline CDR1 and CDR2: MDHEN and SYDVKM.

V usage is TRBV5-1 and J usage is TRBJ2-5, with TRBD2 as a possible D gene (5 bases). V shed 2 bases and J shed 1 base, with 12 bases lying between them. Germline loops: CDR1 SGHRS, CDR2 YFSETQ. The CDR3 contains 15 residues. The CDR3 DNA follows: TGCGCCAGCAGCTTAATGGACTCCCGCCAAGAGACCCAGTACTTC. Translated: CASSLMDSRQETQYF.

This clone was seen only a few times. This sequence joins TRBV18 and TRBJ2-2; 7 bases line up with TRBD1. After removal of 6 bases from V and 7 bases from J, the junction contained 11 bases not matched to a gene. Germline CDR1 is KGHSH and CDR2 is LQKENI. This CDR3 is built from 15 residues. CDR3 protein: CASSKKTGSVGELFF. In nucleotides, the CDR3 is TGTGCCAGCTCGAAGAAGACAGGGTCCGTCGGGGAGCTGTTTTTT.

The gene calls are TRBV5-1 and TRBJ1-3, with D perhaps matching TRBD1 (6 bases). The CDR3 is 16 residues long. V lost 4 bases and J lost 2, with 16 bases in between. Germline V gene sequence: CDR1 SGHRS, CDR2 YFSETQ. CDR3 residues: CASSPGQILAGNTIYF. In DNA form, the CDR3 reads TGCGCCAGCAGCCCCGGACAGATCCTTGCTGGAAACACCATATATTTT.

This clone was seen once. The chain joins TRBV12-3 or TRBV12-4 to TRBJ1-1; no firm D call. There are 13 residues in the CDR3. V lost 6 bases, J lost 0 bases, and 8 bases lay in between. The CDR3 is CASREEVNTEAFF. CDR3 nucleotide sequence: TGTGCCAGCAGGGAGGAGGTGAACACTGAAGCTTTCTTT.

The chain uses TRBV6-1 and TRBJ1-2, with 9 bases lining up with TRBD1. Trimming at V came to 1 base and at J to 7 bases, leaving 7 bases not matched to a gene. Germline V CDR1 and CDR2: MNHNS, SASEGT. The CDR3 spans 15 residues. The CDR3 DNA follows: TGTGCCAGCAGTGAAGAGGGACAGGGAATGTCTGGCTACACCTTC. As protein: CASSEEGQGMSGYTF.

V is TRBV20-1 and J is TRBJ1-5; 7 nucleotides match TRBD1. CDR1 is DFQATT and CDR2 is SNEGSKA in the germline V gene (reference sequence). This CDR3 is 13 amino acids long. V shed 3 bases and J 8 bases; nucleotides not matched to a gene: 7. CDR3 amino acids: CSASGDSVEPQHF. The DNA of the CDR3 is TGCAGTGCTAGTGGGGACAGTGTAGAGCCCCAGCATTTT.

This clone was observed a few times. V gene TRBV19 combines with J gene TRBJ2-5; 8 bases map to TRBD1. The CDR3 is made up of 14 amino acids. The V gene end was trimmed by 5 bases and the J gene end by 5 bases; junction bases not matched to a gene: 7. Germline loops: CDR1 LNHDA, CDR2 SQIVND (reference sequence). Here the CDR3 reads CASSLTGVGETQYF. The CDR3 region has the DNA TGTGCCAGTAGTTTGACAGGGGTCGGGGAGACCCAGTACTTC.

This clone was seen a few times. The chain carries TRBV6-5 and TRBJ1-2, with D tentatively TRBD1 (5 bases). The V end was cut by 6 bases, the J end by 4 bases, with 15 bases between. This CDR3 has 14 residues. The germline CDR1 and CDR2 sequences are MNHEY and SVGAGI. CDR3 DNA: TGTGCCAGCAGATTGACAGACGCAGGCTATGGCTACACCTTC. Encoded protein: CASRLTDAGYGYTF.

This clone showed up just a few times. The rearrangement uses TRBV6-6 and TRBJ2-3, with D unresolved. Trimming took off 5 bases at V and 8 bases at J, with 14 bases between the two ends. The CDR3 is 13 amino acids. Germline V lookup: CDR1 MNHNY, CDR2 SVGAGI (reference sequence). The CDR3 sequence is CASSGEVYGTQYF. Written as DNA, the CDR3 is TGTGCCAGCAGTGGCGAGGTGTACGGTACGCAGTATTTT.

The chain uses TRBV19 and TRBJ2-2; tentatively, D is TRBD1 (7 bases). Germline-derived CDR1 and CDR2 are LNHDA and SQIVND (reference sequence). The CDR3 length is 18 residues. Trimming left V 6 bases short and J 0 bases short, with 20 bases between. For the CDR3, the DNA is TGTGCCAGTAGGGAGGGGGCGGCCTTCCTCGCGAACACCGGGGAGCTGTTTTTT. It specifies CASREGAAFLANTGELFF.

This clone occurred once. The CDR3 protein is CASSSLISGQGSGGYTF. Written as DNA, the CDR3 is TGTGCCAGCAGTTCCCTTATTTCGGGACAGGGATCGGGTGGCTACACCTTC. The rearrangement uses TRBV7-9 and TRBJ1-2; TRBD1 matches at 9 bases. Germline V gene lookup returns CDR1 SEHNR and CDR2 FQNEAQ (reference sequence). The CDR3 is 17 residues long. V was pared by 6 bases and J by 7 bases, with 18 bases of the junction left unmatched.

V and J are TRBV5-6 and TRBJ2-1, with 8 bases matching TRBD1. CDR1 SGHDT and CDR2 YYEEEE come from the germline V gene. Losses at the gene ends were 1 base for V and 3 bases for J; bases not matched to a gene: 3. This CDR3 spans 15 amino acids. The CDR3 protein is CASSLPGQVYNEQFF. As DNA, the CDR3 is TGTGCCAGCAGCTTGCCGGGACAGGTCTACAATGAGCAGTTCTTC.

This chain links TRBV6-5 with TRBJ1-5; 10 bases agree with TRBD1. The junction had 5 bases not matched to a gene; V was cut back by 4 bases and J by 2 bases. This CDR3 contains 16 residues. Germline V CDR1 and CDR2: MNHEY, SVGAGI. The CDR3 spells CASSSRTGGGNQPQHF. The CDR3 DNA follows: TGTGCCAGCAGTTCCCGGACAGGGGGAGGCAATCAGCCCCAGCATTTT.

The gene calls are TRBV7-2 and TRBJ2-7; D perhaps matches TRBD1 (6 bases). V was trimmed by 5 bases and J by 1 base, leaving 18 bases between them. The germline CDR1 and CDR2 sequences are SGHTA and FQGNSA. The CDR3 runs to 16 residues. The CDR3 loop reads CASSPRFDRMSYEQYF. The CDR3 nucleotides read TGTGCCAGCAGCCCCCGATTTGACAGGATGTCCTACGAGCAGTACTTC.